This T cell receptor beta chain is drawn from a study of shared clonotypes between healthy human individuals. Whole-study results and caveats: Generation probability values for non-shared clonotypes were lower than those for clonotypes shared by all four donors.

A note on this clone: Its target is unknown.

The donors, all of them Caucasian adults, lived in Nashville, Tennessee. Generated by immunoSEQ multiplex PCR, the TCRdb table keeps only in-frame clones and is missing some. The sample has 1,400,000 or so clones, around 98.5% seen once. The sequenced material came from naive CD4+ T cells sorted from blood. As to subset: CD45RA+ positively selected. The clonotype originates from a young man in good health.

The CDR3 is CATHGDSQRAAFF. The CDR3 nucleotides read TGTGCCACCCATGGGGACAGTCAAAGAGCGGCTTTCTTT. This sequence joins TRBV28 and TRBJ1-1, with 7 bases lining up with TRBD1. Germline loops: CDR1 MDHEN, CDR2 SYDVKM. The V segment lost 10 bases and the J segment 11 bases; nucleotides outside the gene matches: 16. This CDR3 is built from 13 residues.